Listed below are T cell receptor beta chains from one sample, sequenced in a study of cytomegalovirus exposure and HLA in healthy donors. Only in-frame clones appear in the TCRdb table, and some are missing; sequencing was by immunoSEQ multiplex PCR. The table shows about 97,000 clones, with around 80% occurring only once. The material sequenced was PBMCs. The receptor set was obtained from a man aged 40-49 years in good health and CMV-seropositive. CDR3s include the opening cysteine and the closing phenylalanine or tryptophan. The D gene is left open where the match is weak. Rows may omit the clone size; those that give it use once, few, many or a size class.

D,J,size,V,CDR3,DNA
-,TRBJ2-2,-,TRBV27,CASSWTVTGELFF,TGTGCCAGCAGTTGGACAGTGACCGGGGAGCTGTTTTTT
TRBD2,TRBJ2-5,-,TRBV28,CASSYGGGWETQYF,TGTGCCAGCAGTTATGGGGGGGGGTGGGAGACCCAGTACTTC
-,TRBJ2-7,-,TRBV2,CASSGLGGQNLF,TGTGCCAGCAGTGGTTTGGGCGGACAGAACCTTTTC
TRBD1,TRBJ1-2,-,TRBV5-1,CASSLAPGGYYGYTF,TGCGCCAGCAGCTTGGCTCCAGGGGGCTATTATGGCTACACCTTC
-,TRBJ1-1,-,TRBV19,CASSIWGRGTEAFF,TGTGCCAGTAGTATTTGGGGAAGGGGTACTGAAGCTTTCTTT
TRBD2,TRBJ2-5,-,TRBV18,CASSLGLAGQETQYF,TGTGCCAGCTCACTCGGACTAGCGGGGCAAGAGACCCAGTACTTC
TRBD2,TRBJ2-7,-,TRBV4-1,CASSQDPSLAGDHYEQYF,TGCGCCAGCAGCCAAGATCCGAGCCTAGCGGGGGACCACTACGAGCAGTACTTC
-,TRBJ1-6,-,TRBV28,CASSLPDRSLHF,TGTGCCAGCAGTTTACCCGATCGTAGTCTCCACTTT
-,TRBJ1-1,-,TRBV5-1,CASSLDQGNAEAFF,TGCGCCAGCAGCTTGGACCAGGGGAACGCTGAAGCTTTCTTT
-,TRBJ2-1,-,TRBV5-1,CASSPDSSSYNEQFF,TGCGCCAGCAGCCCGGACAGCAGCTCCTACAATGAGCAGTTCTTC
TRBD2,TRBJ2-1,-,TRBV19,CASRSGARNEQFF,TGTGCCAGTAGGAGCGGGGCTAGGAATGAGCAGTTCTTC
TRBD1,TRBJ2-3,-,TRBV2,CASSYRDRGYSDTQYF,TGTGCCAGCAGCTACCGGGACAGGGGTTATTCAGATACGCAGTATTTT
TRBD2,TRBJ2-3,-,TRBV5-1,CASSSDGLAGGTPRTDTQYF,TGCGCCAGCAGCTCAGATGGACTAGCGGGGGGGACACCTCGCACAGATACGCAGTATTTT
-,TRBJ1-3,few,TRBV2,CASKKLTGSSGNTIYF,TGTGCCAGCAAGAAATTAACAGGGAGCTCTGGAAACACCATATATTTT
-,TRBJ2-1,-,TRBV5-6,CASGLGSGYEQFF,TGTGCCAGCGGTCTCGGGAGTGGTTATGAGCAGTTCTTC
TRBD1,TRBJ1-4,-,TRBV9,CASSVGQGNEKLFF,TGTGCCAGCAGCGTAGGACAGGGGAATGAAAAACTGTTTTTT